This is a list of T cell receptor beta chains from one sample in a study of long-term antiretroviral therapy in people with HIV. Using immunoSEQ multiplex PCR, the repertoire was profiled, and TCRdb retains in-frame clones only, with some absent. The sample contains tens of thousands of clones, just under 95% of which appear only once. Here the sequenced sample was unsorted PBMCs, taken 4.1 years after starting antiretroviral therapy. The receptor source for this set is a woman aged 50 to 60 with HIV. The CDR3 runs from the conserved cysteine through the conserved F or W. A D gene is named only where the DNA matches it firmly. The size of a clone is reported for some rows only, either as once, few or many, or as a class for expanded clones.

CDR3 DNA	CDR3 protein	D gene	J gene	V gene	clone size
TGTGCCAGCAGCCCGGTTCTAGGATTGGTGGAGCAGTTCTTC	CASSPVLGLVEQFF	.	TRBJ2-1	TRBV7-2	.
TGTGCCTGGCGCATAGAGGCAACTGAAGCTTTCTTT	CAWRIEATEAFF	.	TRBJ1-1	TRBV30	.
TGTGCCAGCAGCTCCCAGGAGAACACCGGGGAGCTGTTTTTT	CASSSQENTGELFF	.	TRBJ2-2	TRBV7-9	.
TGTGCCAGCAGACCCTCCGGGACAGGGGCCTACGAGCAGTACTTC	CASRPSGTGAYEQYF	TRBD1	TRBJ2-7	TRBV11-2	.
TGTGCCAGCAGTGAAGGGATGAGCTCCTACAATGAGCAGTTCTTC	CASSEGMSSYNEQFF	.	TRBJ2-1	TRBV6-4	.
TGTGCCAGCAGCTTGGAACAGCGCGCTGAAGCTTTCTTT	CASSLEQRAEAFF	.	TRBJ1-1	TRBV5-4	.
TGTGCCAGCAGTGACGGCGGACAGGGAGTTGGAAACACCATATATTTT	CASSDGGQGVGNTIYF	TRBD1	TRBJ1-3	TRBV2	once
TGTGCCAGCAGTATGGGGGGGGGCAATCAGCCCCAGCATTTT	CASSMGGGNQPQHF	.	TRBJ1-5	TRBV5-4	.
TGTGCCAGCAGCTCCAAGACACCGTTCTTTAATTCACCCCTCCACTTT	CASSSKTPFFNSPLHF	.	TRBJ1-6	TRBV7-2	.
TGTGCCAGCAGCCTAAACCCGCGGGGGGTGAGCGGGGAGCTGTTTTTT	CASSLNPRGVSGELFF	TRBD2	TRBJ2-2	TRBV11-3	once
TGCAGCGTCGCCGGGCCTAACTATGGCTACACCTTC	CSVAGPNYGYTF	.	TRBJ1-2	TRBV29-1	.
TGTGCCAGCAGCTCACGTGGAAGGGACACTGAAGCTTTCTTT	CASSSRGRDTEAFF	.	TRBJ1-1	TRBV7-2	few
TGCAGCGTTACGGGACACCGAAACACCGGGGAGCTGTTTTTT	CSVTGHRNTGELFF	.	TRBJ2-2	TRBV29-1	.
TGTGCCAGCAGTTACTGGTCAGAGAACACTGAAGCTTTCTTT	CASSYWSENTEAFF	.	TRBJ1-1	TRBV6-5	.
TGCGCCAGCAGCTCGGAATTGGAGACCCAGTACTTC	CASSSELETQYF	.	TRBJ2-5	TRBV5-1	.